One and the same sample provided the 22 T cell receptor beta chains below, sequenced in a study of brain T cells in children with intractable seizures. This table comes from immunoSEQ multiplex PCR, and its TCRdb copy is limited to in-frame clones, with some not included. The table includes fewer than 85,000 clones, 90% to 95% detected once. This material consisted of peripheral blood, taken at surgery. These receptors were obtained from a boy under two years old with tuberous sclerosis and intractable seizures.

This rearrangement joins TRBV24-1 to TRBJ2-3; 10 bases are shared with TRBD2. The CDR3 has 17 residues. Trimming at V came to 6 bases and at J to 5 bases, leaving 13 bases not matched to a gene. Germline values: CDR1 KGHDR, CDR2 SFDVKD. DNA of the CDR3: TGTGCCACCAGTTTAGGGGGGCTAGCGGGGGATTTAGATACGCAGTATTTT. It translates to CATSLGGLAGDLDTQYF.

The V and J genes are TRBV6-5 and TRBJ2-5; D is perhaps TRBD1 or TRBD2 (5 bases each). CDR1 and CDR2 (germline): MNHEY, SVGAGI. The CDR3 totals 16 residues. Trimming cost V 0 bases and J 7 bases, with 18 bases left between them. In nucleotides, the CDR3 is TGTGCCAGCAGTTACTCACTAGGGACCCACCAGGGGACCCAGTACTTC. Its protein product is CASSYSLGTHQGTQYF.

V and J are TRBV5-1 and TRBJ2-2, with TRBD1 as a possible D gene (6 bases). The germline V gene encodes CDR1 SGHRS and CDR2 YFSETQ. V lost 7 bases to trimming and J lost 4 bases, with 17 bases between them. CDR3 size: 15 residues. CDR3 loop: CASAPTGTITGELFF. DNA of the CDR3: TGCGCCAGCGCCCCAACCGGGACAATCACCGGGGAGCTGTTTTTT. Supplemented by reference TRBV5-1 and TRBJ2-2, the full variable domain reads KAGVTQTPRYLIKTRGQQVTLSCSPISGHRSVSWYQQTPGQGLQFLFEYFSETQRNKGNFPGRFSGRQFSNSRSEMNVSTLELGDSALYLCASAPTGTITGELFFGEGSRLTVL.

This chain uses TRBV7-8 with TRBJ2-5; the D gene is possibly TRBD2 (6 bases). Germline assignment: CDR1 SGHVS and CDR2 FQNEAQ. With 5 bases removed from V and 0 bases from J, the gap between germline ends came to 16 bases. The CDR3 covers 16 residues. The CDR3 bases are TGTGCCAGCAGCCAGAGCCCCCGGGGGTACCAAGAGACCCAGTACTTC. Protein product: CASSQSPRGYQETQYF. The full variable domain, in which reference TRBV7-8 and TRBJ2-5 provide the parts outside the CDR3, is GAGVSQSPRYKVAKRGQDVALRCDPISGHVSLFWYQQALGQGPEFLTYFQNEAQLDKSGLPSDRFFAERPEGSVSTLKIQRTQQEDSAVYLCASSQSPRGYQETQYFGPGTRLLVL.

The chain is built from TRBV7-3 and TRBJ2-7, with 7 bases that match TRBD2. CDR1 and CDR2 from the germline V gene are SGHTA and FQGTGA. This CDR3 has 15 residues. The trim removed 3 bases at V and 0 bases at J, leaving 5 bases unmatched. In nucleotides, the CDR3 is TGTGCCAGCAGCTTTTCTCTAGCGGTCTCCTACGAGCAGTACTTC. Its protein product is CASSFSLAVSYEQYF.

V usage is TRBV7-3 and J usage is TRBJ2-1, with D possibly TRBD2 on 5 matching bases. The V end was cut by 0 bases, the J end by 2 bases, with 8 bases between. From germline, CDR1 is SGHTA and CDR2 FQGTGA. CDR3 size: 15 residues. This chain's CDR3 is CASSLTSGAYNEQFF. The CDR3 DNA reads as TGTGCCAGCAGCTTAACCAGCGGAGCCTACAATGAGCAGTTCTTC.

This chain connects TRBV19 to TRBJ1-3; D not certain. Germline CDR1 is LNHDA and CDR2 is SQIVND (reference sequence). V was cut by 3 bases and J by 0 bases, with 15 bases left in between. The CDR3 loop spans 17 amino acids. CDR3: CASSIHREPYSGNTIYF. The CDR3, as DNA: TGTGCCAGTAGTATCCACCGGGAGCCATACTCTGGAAACACCATATATTTT.

In this sample, this clone turned up a few times. This chain joins TRBV28 and TRBJ1-5; 9 nucleotides align to TRBD1. V lost 6 bases, J lost 7 bases, and 10 bases stayed unmatched. Germline CDR1 is MDHEN and CDR2 is SYDVKM. This CDR3 region has 15 residues. The CDR3 here is CASSSDRGVGQPQHF. CDR3 bases: TGTGCCAGCAGCTCGGACAGGGGAGTGGGACAGCCCCAGCATTTT.

The V gene is TRBV6-5, the J gene TRBJ1-6; D perhaps matches TRBD1 (5 bases). The CDR3 is 14 residues long. V was cut by 7 bases and J by 5 bases, with 12 bases left in between. CDR1 is MNHEY, CDR2 SVGAGI, per germline. The CDR3 reads CASKWQGHNSPLHF. The CDR3 nucleotides read TGTGCCAGCAAATGGCAGGGACATAATTCACCCCTCCACTTT.

The chain uses TRBV27 and TRBJ2-7, with D possibly called TRBD1 or TRBD2 (5 bases each). Trimming took off 6 bases at V and 0 bases at J, with 15 bases between the two ends. The CDR3 contains 15 residues. Germline CDR1 reads MNHEY; CDR2 reads SMNVEV (reference sequence). For the CDR3, the DNA is TGTGCCAGCAGCCCAAGCCGGGACGTCTCCTACGAGCAGTACTTC. It encodes CASSPSRDVSYEQYF.

This sequence joins TRBV24-1 and TRBJ2-7; 8 bases agree with TRBD1. V was pared by 3 bases and J by 3 bases, with 3 bases of the junction left unmatched. Germline-derived CDR1 and CDR2 are KGHDR and SFDVKD. The CDR3 sequence is 14 residues long. The CDR3 nucleotides are TGTGCCACCAGTGATGCGGACAGGGACTACGAGCAGTACTTC. Translation gives CATSDADRDYEQYF.

This chain joins TRBV21-1 and TRBJ2-7; the table's TRBD1 call for D was not verified on the DNA. TRBV21-1 is a listed pseudogene. This CDR3 spans 10 amino acids. CDR3 protein: CASRQGEQYF. CDR3 sequence (DNA): TGTGCCAGCAGACAGGGCGAGCAGTACTTC.

J is TRBJ2-7 and V is TRBV19; D assignment may be TRBD1 or TRBD2 (5 bases each). This CDR3 is built from 17 residues. Per germline, CDR1 LNHDA and CDR2 SQIVND (reference sequence). V gave up 4 bases and J gave up 2 bases, with 21 bases separating them. The CDR3 nucleotides read TGTGCCAGTAGTAAACATCGAAGCCGGGACGGCCCCTACGAGCAGTACTTC. It encodes CASSKHRSRDGPYEQYF.

V usage is TRBV2 and J usage is TRBJ2-7, with 8 bases aligning to TRBD1. V lost 7 bases, J lost 6 bases, and 11 bases stayed unmatched. CDR1 and CDR2 (germline): SNHLY, FYNNEI. The CDR3 has 14 amino acids. The CDR3 loop is CASTWTGRRSEQYF. In nucleotides, the CDR3 is TGTGCCAGCACCTGGACAGGGAGAAGAAGCGAGCAGTACTTC.

The chain employs TRBV4-2 and TRBJ1-3; TRBD1 is a possible D gene (6 bases). V was clipped by 7 bases and J by 3 bases, with 13 bases between them. The CDR3 totals 14 residues. Germline values: CDR1 LGHNA, CDR2 YNFKEQ. CDR3 nucleotides: TGTGCCAGCAAAGTGACAGGCTTTGGAAACACCATATATTTT. This encodes CASKVTGFGNTIYF.

V and J are TRBV15 and TRBJ1-6; 7 bases align to TRBD1. The germline V gene has CDR1 LNHNV and CDR2 YYDKDF (reference sequence). V shed 1 base and J 0 bases; nucleotides not matched to a gene: 6. The CDR3 runs 18 residues. The CDR3 DNA reads TGTGCCACCAGCAGAGTTGGGGGACAGAGCTCCTATAATTCACCCCTCCACTTT. Its protein product is CATSRVGGQSSYNSPLHF. Together with reference TRBV15 and TRBJ1-6, the CDR3 gives the full variable domain: DAMVIQNPRYQVTQFGKPVTLSCSQTLNHNVMYWYQQKSSQAPKLLFHYYDKDFNNEADTPDNFQSRRPNTSFCFLDIRSPGLGDTAMYLCATSRVGGQSSYNSPLHFGNGTRLTVT.

The chain carries TRBV14 and TRBJ1-1; no reliable D call. Trimming left V 6 bases short and J 1 base short, with 9 bases between. CDR1 is SGHDN, CDR2 FVKESK, per germline. The CDR3 extends over 13 amino acids. CDR3 nucleotides: TGTGCCAGCAGACCGGCGGCGAACACTGAAGCTTTCTTT. Its protein is CASRPAANTEAFF.

The V call is TRBV11-3, the J call TRBJ1-1; weak D call: TRBD1 (6 bases). This CDR3 contains 14 residues. The germline gives CDR1 SGHNT, CDR2 YENEEA. V was pared by 4 bases and J by 0 bases, with 9 bases between. The CDR3: CASSSGTMNTEAFF. The CDR3 DNA sequence: TGTGCCAGCAGCTCAGGGACAATGAACACTGAAGCTTTCTTT.

V and J are TRBV28 and TRBJ2-1; a weak D match, TRBD2 (5 bases). The CDR3 is 17 residues long. V lost 2 bases to trimming and J lost 0 bases, with 14 bases between them. CDR1 is MDHEN and CDR2 is SYDVKM in the germline V gene. In DNA, the CDR3 is TGTGCCAGCAGTTTAACCTCTCGAGGGAGCTCCTACAATGAGCAGTTCTTC. Residues: CASSLTSRGSSYNEQFF.

The J gene is TRBJ2-7, the V gene TRBV7-6, with D tentatively TRBD2 (5 bases). CDR1 and CDR2 (germline): SGHVS, FNYEAQ. The CDR3 sequence is 15 residues long. Trimming removed 1 base at V and 2 bases at J, with 12 bases between. The CDR3 DNA reads as TGTGCCAGCAGCTTAGGGTCGGGGTGGACCTACGAGCAGTACTTC. As protein: CASSLGSGWTYEQYF.

V and J are TRBV27 and TRBJ2-1; perhaps TRBD2 as D (5 bases). CDR3 length equals 15 residues. Germline V gene data show CDR1 as MNHEY and CDR2 as SMNVEV (reference sequence). Trimming shortened V by 3 bases and J by 2 bases, and 11 bases separated the two germline ends. Written as DNA, the CDR3 is TGTGCCAGCAGTTTCAACGGGGATCCCTACAATGAGCAGTTCTTC. It codes for CASSFNGDPYNEQFF.

This clone was observed once. The chain recombines TRBV30 with TRBJ1-5; the D gene is possibly TRBD1 (5 bases). CDR1 and CDR2 from the germline V gene are GTSNPN and SVGIG (reference sequence). V was clipped by 0 bases and J by 4 bases, with 16 bases between them. The CDR3 runs to 16 residues. CDR3 nucleotides: TGTGCCTGGAGTGTACAGGTCTCAGGGCGGAATCAGCCCCAGCATTTT. Its protein is CAWSVQVSGRNQPQHF. Variable domain in full (rest from reference TRBV30 and TRBJ1-5): SQTIHQWPATLVQPVGSPLSLECTVEGTSNPNLYWYRQAAGRGLQLLFYSVGIGQISSEVPQNLSASRPQDRQFILSSKKLLLSDSGFYLCAWSVQVSGRNQPQHFGDGTRLSIL.